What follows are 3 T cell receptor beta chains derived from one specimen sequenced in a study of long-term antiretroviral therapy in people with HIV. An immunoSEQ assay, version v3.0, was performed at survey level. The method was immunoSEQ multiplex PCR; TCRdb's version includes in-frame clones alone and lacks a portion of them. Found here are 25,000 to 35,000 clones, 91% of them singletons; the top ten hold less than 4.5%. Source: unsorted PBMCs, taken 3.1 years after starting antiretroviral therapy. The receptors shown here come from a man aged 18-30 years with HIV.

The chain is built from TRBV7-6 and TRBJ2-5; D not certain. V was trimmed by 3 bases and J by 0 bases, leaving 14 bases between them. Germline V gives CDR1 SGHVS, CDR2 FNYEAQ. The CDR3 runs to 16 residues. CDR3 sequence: CASSFTSFANQETQYF. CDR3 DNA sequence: TGTGCCAGCAGCTTTACCAGTTTTGCTAACCAAGAGACCCAGTACTTC.

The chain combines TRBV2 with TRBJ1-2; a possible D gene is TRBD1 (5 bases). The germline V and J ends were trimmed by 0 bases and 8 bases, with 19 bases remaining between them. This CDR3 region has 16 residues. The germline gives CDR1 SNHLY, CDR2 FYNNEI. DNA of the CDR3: TGTGCCAGCAGTGAAGCGCTTTACAGGACGACTTGGGGCTACACCTTC. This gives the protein CASSEALYRTTWGYTF. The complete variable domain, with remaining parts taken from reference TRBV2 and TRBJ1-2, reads EPEVTQTPSHQVTQMGQEVILRCVPISNHLYFYWYRQILGQKVEFLVSFYNNEISEKSEIFDDQFSVERPDGSNFTLKIRSTKLEDSAMYFCASSEALYRTTWGYTFGSGTRLTVV.

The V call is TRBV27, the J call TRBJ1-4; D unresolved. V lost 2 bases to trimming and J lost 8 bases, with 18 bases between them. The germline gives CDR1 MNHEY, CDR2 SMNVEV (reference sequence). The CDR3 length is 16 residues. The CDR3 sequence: CASSLEGGPSGEKLFF. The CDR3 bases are TGTGCCAGCAGTTTAGAGGGCGGACCTTCGGGAGAAAAACTGTTTTTT.